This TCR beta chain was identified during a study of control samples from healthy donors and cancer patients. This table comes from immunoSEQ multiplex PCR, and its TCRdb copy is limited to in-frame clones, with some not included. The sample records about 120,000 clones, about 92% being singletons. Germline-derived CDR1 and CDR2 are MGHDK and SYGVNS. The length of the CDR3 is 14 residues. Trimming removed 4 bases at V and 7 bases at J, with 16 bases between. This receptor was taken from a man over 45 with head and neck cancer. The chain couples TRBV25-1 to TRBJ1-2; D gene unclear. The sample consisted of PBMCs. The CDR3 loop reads CASSVQAGSGGYTF. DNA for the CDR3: TGTGCCAGCAGTGTGCAGGCCGGGTCGGGTGGCTACACCTTC.